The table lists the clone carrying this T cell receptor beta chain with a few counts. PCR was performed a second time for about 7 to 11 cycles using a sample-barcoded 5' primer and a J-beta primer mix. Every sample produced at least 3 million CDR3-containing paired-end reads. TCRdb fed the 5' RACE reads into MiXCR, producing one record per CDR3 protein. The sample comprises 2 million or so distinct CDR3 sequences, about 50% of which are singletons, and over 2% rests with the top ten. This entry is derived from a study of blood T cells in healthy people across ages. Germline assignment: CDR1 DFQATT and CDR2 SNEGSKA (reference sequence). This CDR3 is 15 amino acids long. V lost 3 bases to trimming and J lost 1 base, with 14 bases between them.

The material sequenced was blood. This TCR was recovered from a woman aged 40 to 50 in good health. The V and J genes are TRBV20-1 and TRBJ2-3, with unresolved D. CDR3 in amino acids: CSASFRRSGTDTQYF. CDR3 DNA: TGCAGTGCTAGTTTTAGGAGATCCGGCACAGATACGCAGTATTTT.